The present T cell receptor beta chain was sequenced within a study of T cells after yellow fever vaccination (dated by TCRdb to between 2019 and 2020). Notes on the research overall: The SMART-Seq v4 Ultra Low Input RNA kit was used to prepare libraries from fractions with low cell numbers. Two healthy male donors made up the cohort, one aged 18 to 30 years and the other aged 30 to 40 years. To follow T-cell clones before and after primary and booster YFV17D yellow fever vaccination, bulk TCR alpha and beta repertoires were sequenced over time. Bulk PBMC replicates and cell subsets were isolated from blood drawn at multiple timepoints before and after both primary and secondary immunization. Broader findings and caveats from the paper: Only a couple of donors were included in the study, so the extent to which the findings can be generalized is limited. Because abundant contaminating clonotypes from the bulk population could be contained in FACS-sorted repertoires, computational filtering was required. A small share of clonotypes occurred in both CD4 and CD8 compartments, likely arising from convergent recombination. Compared with the primary T-cell response, the secondary T-cell response was faster but weaker, reaching its peak on day 5 rather than on day 15. After the booster, most of the clones that had expanded following primary vaccination were detected again (roughly 97% of CD4 and 80% to 90% of CD8), which suggests that memory was broadly maintained.

The sample's treatment or condition label, in plain terms: live attenuated yellow fever vaccine strain. At each blood-draw timepoint, two biological replicates of bulk PBMCs were collected. A standard Ficoll-Paque protocol was used to isolate PBMCs from peripheral blood. TriZol was used to extract RNA from bulk PBMCs, CD4 and CD8 fractions, and dextramer-positive and dextramer-negative fractions. The instrument was an Illumina NovaSeq 6000. TCR cDNA was synthesized by 5'RACE template switching, through which a universal primer site and unique molecular identifiers were introduced. Priming for cDNA synthesis came from both the TCR alpha and TCR beta constant segments. Two PCR steps were used to amplify libraries, with sample barcodes and sequencing adapters being added in the second step. Sequencing of the libraries was done on either Illumina HiSeq 2500 (2x100 bp) or NovaSeq (2x150 bp). As for the authors' bioinformatics: Demultiplexing of reads and collapsing into UMI consensus sequences were performed with MIGEC, and V(D)J alignment was carried out with MiXCR. Using edgeR on replicate PBMC samples, clonotypes were called vaccine-responding if FDR was below 0.01 and the log2 fold change was above 5 up to day 15. Bulk clonotypes were assigned CD4 or CD8 identity according to which sequenced CD4 or CD8 repertoire held them at higher abundance. TCRdb took the public reads, trimmed them with fastp at Q25, ran MiXCR for clone calling and kept in-frame beta chains. Identical CDR3 proteins give one entry, which carries the most common genes and DNA. The V and J calls were determined by TCRdb, not by the authors. Present in this sample are roughly 310,000 distinct CDR3 sequences, around 3.6% of which were seen just once. Of the sample, around 20% is held by the ten largest clones.

V sheds 6 bases and J sheds 2 bases, leaving 12 bases between their ends. From a lookup of the germline V gene, CDR1 and CDR2 are SGHRS and YFSETQ. There are 15 amino acids in the CDR3, from cysteine to phenylalanine inclusive. Only the CDR3 portion is preserved as DNA: 45 bases, with reading frame beginning at the first base. This clonotype was recorded at least ten times. This receptor's antigen is unknown. No much larger clone is present one base from it, and per-base qualities are unavailable. Sample: PBMCs, taken on the day of the yellow fever booster vaccination. The TCR originated in a man younger than 35 who received the YFV17D yellow fever vaccine. The chain couples TRBV5-1 to TRBJ2-6; TRBD1 could be the D gene, as 6 bases match. The CDR3 region reads CASKTGITGANVLTF. In nucleotides, the sequence is TGCGCCAGCAAAACAGGGATTACTGGGGCCAACGTCCTGACTTTC.